Here is one T cell receptor (beta chain) with its context. V lost 6 bases and J lost 1; bases outside the gene matches: 5. From germline, CDR1 is LGHDT and CDR2 YNNKEL (reference sequence). The CDR3 runs 14 residues. The source of the sample is a study of blood T cell repertoires in COVID-19. Clones were read by immunoSEQ multiplex PCR, and TCRdb kept only the in-frame ones, dropping some. The sample consists of roughly 290,000 clones, roughly nine tenths of them appearing once. The sequence derives from a woman in her thirties or forties who had recovered from COVID-19. The chain couples TRBV3-1 (or the pseudogene TRBV3-2) to TRBJ1-2; 7 nucleotides align to TRBD1. Sequenced input: PBMCs or T cells enriched from blood (not recorded which). The chain's CDR3 is CASRDREGNYGYTF. The CDR3 DNA reads as TGTGCCAGCAGAGACAGGGAAGGTAACTATGGCTACACCTTC.